These T cell receptor beta chains were read from a single sample in a study of control samples from healthy donors and cancer patients. Assay used: immunoSEQ multiplex PCR; TCRdb lists only in-frame clones, some missing. The sample includes around 150,000 clones, 85% to 90% seen only once; the top ten take less than 2%. The sequenced sample consisted of blood. All receptors come from a man aged 18 to 29 in good health. CDR3s include the opening cysteine and the closing phenylalanine or tryptophan. A D gene is named only where the DNA matches it firmly. Clone size is shown for a subset of rows, as once, few, many or a class of expanded clone.

TRBV7-3	-	TRBJ2-1	TRBD2	TGTGCCAGCAGCTCCGGGACTAGCGGGGGAAGTGAGCAGTTCTTC	CASSSGTSGGSEQFF
TRBV11-3	-	TRBJ2-1	-	TGTGCCAGCAGCTTAGGGGACGGGCGCCACGAGCAGTTCTTC	CASSLGDGRHEQFF
TRBV19	-	TRBJ1-4	-	TGTGCCAGTAGTATATACCTCCTCGGGCATGAAAAACTGTTTTTT	CASSIYLLGHEKLFF
TRBV28	-	TRBJ2-5	-	TGTGCCAGCAGTTCACCCGGACAGGGCGGGGAGGGTGAGACCCAGTACTTC	CASSSPGQGGEGETQYF
TRBV2	-	TRBJ1-6	-	TGTGCCAGCAAGCCAGGGGTAGGGTCACCCCTCCACTTT	CASKPGVGSPLHF
TRBV30	few	TRBJ1-1	-	TGTGCCTGGAGCCCAGGGCCCCGGACTTTCTTT	CAWSPGPRTFF
TRBV5-6	-	TRBJ2-7	-	TGTGCCAGCAGCTTATTGGGGGATTCCTACGAGCAGTACTTC	CASSLLGDSYEQYF
TRBV27	-	TRBJ1-6	-	TGTGCCAGTTGGACAGTCGGCTCACCCCTCCACTTT	CASWTVGSPLHF
TRBV9	-	TRBJ1-2	-	TGTGCCAGCAGCGTAGAAGAGTGGGAGACAGACCCTCTTCGGGATGGCTACACCTTC	CASSVEEWETDPLRDGYTF
TRBV5-1	few	TRBJ1-2	-	TGCGCCAGCAGCTTGGAAGCAGGAGATAACTATGGCTACACCTTC	CASSLEAGDNYGYTF
TRBV3-1/TRBV3-2	-	TRBJ2-3	TRBD1	TGTGCCAGCAGCCGTGGGACAGGGGGAGATACGCAGTATTTT	CASSRGTGGDTQYF
TRBV11-2	once	TRBJ2-7	TRBD1	TGTGCCAGCAGCTTCGCCGGGACAGGGTACGAGCAGTACTTC	CASSFAGTGYEQYF
TRBV6-4	-	TRBJ1-1	-	TGTGCCAGCAGTATCGAGAGTAACACTGAAGCTTTCTTT	CASSIESNTEAFF
TRBV6-2/TRBV6-3	-	TRBJ1-2	-	TGTGCCAGCAGTTACGGCGAGAGACAGATATATGGCTACACCTTC	CASSYGERQIYGYTF
TRBV5-6	few	TRBJ1-4	TRBD1	TGTGCCAGCAGCTTGAGGACAGGGGGTAATGAAAAACTGTTTTTT	CASSLRTGGNEKLFF
TRBV29-1	-	TRBJ2-5	TRBD1	TGCAGCGTGACAGGGAGAGAGACCCAGTACTTC	CSVTGRETQYF
TRBV12-3/TRBV12-4	-	TRBJ1-6	TRBD1	TGTGCCAGCAGGGGGAACAGGGGGACACCCCTCCACTTT	CASRGNRGTPLHF
TRBV19	-	TRBJ1-2	-	TGTGCCAGTAGCACGACATCCGCTAACTATGGCTACACCTTC	CASSTTSANYGYTF
TRBV27	-	TRBJ1-6	-	TGTGCCAGCAGTCACGGACAGTATGGGTTAACACCCCTCCACTTT	CASSHGQYGLTPLHF
TRBV5-4	-	TRBJ2-3	-	TGTGCCAGCAGCTTGGGGCCACGGAACACAGATACGCAGTATTTT	CASSLGPRNTDTQYF
TRBV25-1	-	TRBJ2-2	-	TGTGCCAGCAGTGGGGGCACCGGGGAGCTGTTTTTT	CASSGGTGELFF
TRBV2	-	TRBJ2-3	TRBD2	TGTGCCAGCAGTACTAGCGGGAGATACACAGATACGCAGTATTTT	CASSTSGRYTDTQYF
TRBV19	-	TRBJ2-3	-	TGTGCCAGTAGTTGGGAGGGACAGTCTAGCACAGATACGCAGTATTTT	CASSWEGQSSTDTQYF
TRBV5-1	-	TRBJ2-3	TRBD2	TGCGCCAGCAGCTTGGCCTGGTCTAGCGGGGGCACAGATACGCAGTATTTT	CASSLAWSSGGTDTQYF
TRBV4-2	-	TRBJ1-2	-	TGTGCCAGCAGCCAAGCGGGGGGAGGGACTAATGGCTACACCTTC	CASSQAGGGTNGYTF
TRBV4-1	once	TRBJ1-1	TRBD1	TGCGCCAGCAGCCGAGGACAGGGGAACACTGAAGCTTTCTTT	CASSRGQGNTEAFF
TRBV19	-	TRBJ2-5	-	TGTGCCAGTAGTATTAGGTCAGCCCAAGAGACCCAGTACTTC	CASSIRSAQETQYF
TRBV3-1/TRBV3-2	-	TRBJ2-4	-	TGTGCCAGCAGCCTCTTAAAGCGGCGGAACATTCAGTACTTC	CASSLLKRRNIQYF
TRBV27	-	TRBJ1-2	-	TGTGCCAGCAGTTTATCGAAAAGTTGGACAGACTATGGCTACACCTTC	CASSLSKSWTDYGYTF
TRBV9	-	TRBJ1-2	-	TGTGCCAGCAGCAAGCCTTGGGATGGCTACACCTTC	CASSKPWDGYTF
TRBV5-5	-	TRBJ1-2	-	TGTGCCAGCACCCCCCGACAGGATAACTATGGCTACACCTTC	CASTPRQDNYGYTF
TRBV7-6	-	TRBJ2-7	TRBD1	TGTGCCAGCAGCTTAGTGACAGGGGATCATGAGCAGTACTTC	CASSLVTGDHEQYF
TRBV2	-	TRBJ1-1	-	TGTGCCAGCAAGTTAGGGGGGTCCCGCGAAGCTTTCTTT	CASKLGGSREAFF
TRBV12-2	-	TRBJ1-2	-	TGTGCAAGTCGCTTAGGGGGACAGGGGGCCCCGGGTGGCTACACCTTC	CASRLGGQGAPGGYTF
TRBV6-1	-	TRBJ2-1	TRBD2	TGTGCCAGCAGTGAAGGACTAGCGGGGGGCAATGAGCAGTTCTTC	CASSEGLAGGNEQFF
TRBV4-2	-	TRBJ1-4	TRBD1	TGTGCCAGCAGCCTTCAGGGGGAGGAGGCGGTTGAAAAACTGTTTTTT	CASSLQGEEAVEKLFF
TRBV9	once	TRBJ1-3	-	TGTGCCAGCAGCGTAGGCATTGATGGAAACACCATATATTTT	CASSVGIDGNTIYF
TRBV6-5	-	TRBJ2-5	TRBD1	TGTGCCAGCAGCCGGACAGGGGAAGAGACCCAGTACTTC	CASSRTGEETQYF
TRBV2	-	TRBJ2-5	TRBD1	TGTGCCAGCAGTGGGGACAGGGCCGACCAGTACTTC	CASSGDRADQYF
TRBV19	once	TRBJ2-1	-	TGTGCCAGTACCCCGGGGTGGCCCTACAATGAGCAGTTCTTC	CASTPGWPYNEQFF
TRBV3-1/TRBV3-2	-	TRBJ2-7	-	TGTGCCAGCAGCCAACCGGAAGACTACGAGCAGTACTTC	CASSQPEDYEQYF
TRBV6-6	-	TRBJ2-1	-	TGTGCCAGCAGTTACGGGACGGGCTCCTACAATGAGCAGTTCTTC	CASSYGTGSYNEQFF
TRBV5-1	-	TRBJ2-7	-	TGCGCCAGTAAAAAGGGGGGCGACTCCTACGAGCAGTACTTC	CASKKGGDSYEQYF
TRBV30	-	TRBJ2-6	TRBD2	TGTACCTGGAGTACGGGAGGGTTCTCTGGGGCCAACGTCCTGACTTTC	CTWSTGGFSGANVLTF
TRBV4-2	few	TRBJ2-7	-	TGTGCCAGCAGCCAAGAAGCGGGTCGGTTCTCCTACGAGCAGTACTTC	CASSQEAGRFSYEQYF
TRBV7-9	few	TRBJ2-3	TRBD2	TGTGCCAGCAGCGCCAGCGGGGGCACAGATACGCAGTATTTT	CASSASGGTDTQYF
TRBV30	once	TRBJ1-5	-	TGTGCCTGGAGTCGGGGGGCAAGAAGCAATCAGCCCCAGCATTTT	CAWSRGARSNQPQHF
TRBV11-2	-	TRBJ1-6	-	TGTGCCAGCAGTTCAACGGGACAAACATCACCCCTCCACTTT	CASSSTGQTSPLHF